This T cell receptor beta chain comes out of a study of identical twins. Overall study findings and caveats: Invariant MAIT and iNKT cells are populations that could partly confound zero-insertion analyses.

A universal primer site was incorporated via template switching, and the cDNA contained unique molecular identifiers. Each CDR3 protein is one row after TCRdb ran MiXCR on the 5' RACE reads. Among a few hundred thousand distinct CDR3 sequences listed, 12% to 15% were seen once. There are a few counts of this clonotype. Antigen unknown. Germline assignment: CDR1 SEHNR and CDR2 FQNEAQ (reference sequence). This CDR3 comprises 13 residues. Trimming took off 7 bases at V and 5 bases at J, with 13 bases between the two ends. Everyone who donated was a healthy Caucasian. The data also belong to a second study, concerning yellow fever vaccine responses in identical twins.

J is TRBJ2-3 and V is TRBV7-9, with D unclear. The TCR was taken from a woman aged 18-29 years in good health. The source material was CD4+ T cells sorted from blood. DNA for the CDR3: TGTGCCAGCACCACCCGGAGTCAAGATACGCAGTATTTT. It codes for CASTTRSQDTQYF.